This T cell receptor beta chain was sequenced for a study of early T cells in non-severe SARS-CoV-2 infection. About the research overall: Investigators sequenced bulk RNA drawn from unsorted whole blood, and chains remained unpaired.

Germline CDR1 MNHNS, CDR2 SASEGT. The CDR3 has 16 residues. V lost 4 bases, J lost 4 bases, and 11 bases stayed unmatched. The sample holds many counts of this clonotype. Separate cDNA molecules each had unique molecular identifiers attached to them. TCRdb reanalysed the 5' RACE reads using MiXCR and keeps one entry per CDR3 protein. The table includes about 35,000 distinct CDR3 sequences, 5.9% detected once. The chain combines TRBV6-1 with TRBJ1-1; 8 nucleotides line up with TRBD1. This sequence was found in an adult who was a healthcare worker with PCR-confirmed SARS-CoV-2 infection or an uninfected control (not recorded which). The sequencing sample was made of whole blood. CDR3 protein: CASSGLTGDLGTEAFF. DNA for the CDR3: TGTGCCAGCAGTGGATTGACAGGGGATTTGGGCACTGAAGCTTTCTTT.